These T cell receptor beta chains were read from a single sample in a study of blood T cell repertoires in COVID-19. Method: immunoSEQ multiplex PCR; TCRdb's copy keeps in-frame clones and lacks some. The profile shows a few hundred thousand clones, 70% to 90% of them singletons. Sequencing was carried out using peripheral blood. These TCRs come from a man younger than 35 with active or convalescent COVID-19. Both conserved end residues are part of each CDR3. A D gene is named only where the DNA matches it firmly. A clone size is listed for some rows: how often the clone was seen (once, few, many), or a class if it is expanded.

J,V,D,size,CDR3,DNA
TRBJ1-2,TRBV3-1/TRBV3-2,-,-,CASSLDSLRGYTF,TGTGCCAGCAGCCTGGACAGTCTTCGTGGCTACACCTTC
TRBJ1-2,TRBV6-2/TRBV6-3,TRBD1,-,CASSPTGDYGYTF,TGTGCCAGCAGTCCGACAGGGGACTATGGCTACACCTTC
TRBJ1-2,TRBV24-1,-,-,CATSRESDYGYTF,TGTGCCACCAGTCGAGAGTCGGACTATGGCTACACCTTC
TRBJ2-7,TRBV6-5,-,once,CASEGLTDSYEQYF,TGTGCCAGTGAAGGACTCACAGACTCCTACGAGCAGTACTTC
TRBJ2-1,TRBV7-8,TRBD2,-,CASSLNLLAGEGYEQFF,TGTGCCAGCAGCCTCAATCTTCTAGCGGGAGAGGGTTATGAGCAGTTCTTC
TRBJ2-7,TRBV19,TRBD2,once,CASSPSGGHYEQYF,TGTGCCAGTAGTCCCAGCGGGGGGCACTACGAGCAGTACTTC
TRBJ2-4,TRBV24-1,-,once,CATSDPRDNGNIQYF,TGTGCCACCAGTGACCCCCGGGACAATGGAAACATTCAGTACTTC
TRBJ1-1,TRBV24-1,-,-,CATRRGGNTEAFF,TGTGCCACCAGGAGGGGAGGGAACACTGAAGCTTTCTTT
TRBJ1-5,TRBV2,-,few,CASSLLSNQPQHF,TGTGCCAGCAGCCTCCTGAGCAATCAGCCCCAGCATTTT
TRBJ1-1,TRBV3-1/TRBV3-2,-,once,CASSQATEAFF,TGTGCCAGCAGCCAAGCGACTGAAGCTTTCTTT
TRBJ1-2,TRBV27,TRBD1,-,CASKRTGGGYGYTF,TGTGCCAGCAAGAGGACAGGGGGCGGCTATGGCTACACCTTC
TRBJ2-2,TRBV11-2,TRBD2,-,CASSLDWLAGTGELFF,TGTGCCAGCAGCTTAGACTGGCTAGCGGGCACCGGGGAGCTGTTTTTT
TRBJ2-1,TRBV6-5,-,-,CASSSQRPSYNEQFF,TGTGCCAGCAGTTCCCAGCGGCCCTCCTACAATGAGCAGTTCTTC
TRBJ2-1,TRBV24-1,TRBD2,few,CAPKGREPYNEQFF,TGTGCACCAAAAGGGCGGGAGCCTTACAATGAGCAGTTCTTC
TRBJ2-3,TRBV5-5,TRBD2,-,CASSWWGSGVPDTQYF,TGTGCCAGCAGCTGGTGGGGCAGCGGGGTACCAGATACGCAGTATTTT
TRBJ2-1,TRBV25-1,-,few,CASTKAGEQFF,TGTGCCAGCACAAAAGCAGGGGAGCAGTTCTTC
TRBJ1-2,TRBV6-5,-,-,CASRIGALQGYTF,TGTGCCAGCCGGATTGGGGCCCTTCAGGGCTACACCTTC
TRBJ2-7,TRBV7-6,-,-,CASSSTRGEQYF,TGTGCCAGCAGCTCCACCCGAGGCGAGCAGTACTTC
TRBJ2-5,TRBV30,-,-,CAWSGSDSQGGTQYF,TGTGCCTGGAGTGGGTCCGACAGCCAGGGCGGGACCCAGTACTTC
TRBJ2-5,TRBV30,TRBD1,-,CAWSEGTGYMETQYF,TGTGCCTGGAGTGAGGGGACAGGGTATATGGAGACCCAGTACTTC
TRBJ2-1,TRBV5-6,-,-,CASSFPAASFEQFF,TGTGCCAGCAGCTTTCCAGCGGCCTCCTTTGAGCAGTTCTTC
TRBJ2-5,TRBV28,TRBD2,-,CASSAGGPGETQYF,TGTGCCAGCAGTGCGGGGGGGCCTGGTGAGACCCAGTACTTC
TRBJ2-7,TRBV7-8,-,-,CASSLAVRAGTNSGVYF,TGTGCCAGCAGCTTAGCGGTTAGGGCAGGTACTAACAGCGGTGTGTACTTC
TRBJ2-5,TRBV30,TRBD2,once,CAWTSGIQETQYF,TGTGCCTGGACTAGCGGGATTCAGGAGACCCAGTACTTC
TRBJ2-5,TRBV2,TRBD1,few,CASSGQGETQYF,TGTGCCAGCAGTGGACAGGGGGAGACCCAGTACTTC
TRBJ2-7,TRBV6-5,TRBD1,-,CASSYSTGVEQYF,TGTGCCAGCAGTTACTCGACAGGGGTCGAGCAGTACTTC
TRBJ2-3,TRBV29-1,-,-,CSAEGADTQYF,TGCAGCGCGGAGGGGGCAGATACGCAGTATTTT
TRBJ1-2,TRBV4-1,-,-,CASSQVGGGYGYTF,TGCGCCAGCAGCCAAGTGGGGGGAGGCTATGGCTACACCTTC
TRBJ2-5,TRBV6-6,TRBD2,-,CASSGWRGEETQYF,TGTGCCAGCAGTGGGTGGCGGGGGGAAGAGACCCAGTACTTC
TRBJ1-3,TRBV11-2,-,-,CASSLWDGSSGNTIYF,TGTGCCAGCAGCTTATGGGACGGGAGCTCTGGAAACACCATATATTTT
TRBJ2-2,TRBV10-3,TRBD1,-,CAISDGDSGTGELFF,TGTGCCATCAGTGATGGGGACAGTGGGACCGGGGAGCTGTTTTTT
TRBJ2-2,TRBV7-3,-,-,CASSLFPEGRSGELFF,TGTGCCAGCAGCTTATTTCCGGAGGGCCGTTCCGGGGAGCTGTTTTTT
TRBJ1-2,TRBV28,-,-,CAAGVYGYTF,TGTGCCGCGGGGGTTTATGGCTACACCTTC
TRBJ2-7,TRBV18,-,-,CASSPTGSSYEQYF,TGTGCCAGCTCACCAACAGGTTCATCCTACGAGCAGTACTTC
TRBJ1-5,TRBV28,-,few,CASSFLFQPQHF,TGTGCCAGCAGTTTTTTATTTCAGCCCCAGCATTTT
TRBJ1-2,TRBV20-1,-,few,CSAGPWHGYTF,TGCAGTGCTGGGCCTTGGCATGGCTACACCTTC
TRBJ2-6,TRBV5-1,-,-,CASSFYSGANVLTF,TGCGCCAGCAGCTTCTACTCTGGGGCCAACGTCCTGACTTTC
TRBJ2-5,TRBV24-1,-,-,CATSDLASGTQYF,TGTGCCACCAGTGATTTGGCATCGGGGACCCAGTACTTC
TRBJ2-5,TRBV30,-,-,CAWSVSLGSEETQYF,TGTGCCTGGAGTGTATCCCTGGGCAGTGAAGAGACCCAGTACTTC
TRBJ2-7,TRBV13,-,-,CASRRQSYEQYF,TGTGCCAGCAGGCGACAGTCCTACGAGCAGTACTTC
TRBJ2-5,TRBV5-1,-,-,CASSFGGQETQYF,TGCGCCAGCAGCTTCGGGGGACAAGAGACCCAGTACTTC
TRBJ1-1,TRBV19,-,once,CASSVTGSTEAFF,TGTGCCAGTAGTGTAACAGGGAGCACTGAAGCTTTCTTT
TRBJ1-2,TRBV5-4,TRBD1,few,CASSSPTQGASYGYTF,TGTGCCAGCAGCTCGCCAACTCAGGGGGCTAGCTATGGCTACACCTTC
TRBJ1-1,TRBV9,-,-,CASSQDPTAEAFF,TGTGCCAGCAGCCAAGACCCGACAGCAGAAGCTTTCTTT
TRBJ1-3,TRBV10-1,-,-,CASSDTGTSGNTIYF,TGCGCCAGCAGTGATACAGGGACCTCTGGAAACACCATATATTTT
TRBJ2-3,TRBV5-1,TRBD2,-,CASSLAGGATDTQYF,TGCGCCAGCAGCTTGGCCGGGGGGGCCACAGATACGCAGTATTTT
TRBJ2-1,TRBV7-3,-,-,CASSLMAGAGNEQFF,TGTGCCAGCAGCTTAATGGCAGGGGCAGGCAATGAGCAGTTCTTC
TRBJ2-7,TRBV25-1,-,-,CASSDGRSYEQYF,TGTGCCAGCAGTGATGGTAGGAGCTACGAGCAGTACTTC
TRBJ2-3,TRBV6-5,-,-,CASTGPSERADTQYF,TGTGCCAGCACCGGCCCTTCGGAGAGGGCAGATACGCAGTATTTT
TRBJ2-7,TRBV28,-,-,CASSRQTGAYEQYF,TGTGCCAGCAGTCGACAGACGGGCGCCTACGAGCAGTACTTC
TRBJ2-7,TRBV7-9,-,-,CASSPRQEYEQYF,TGTGCCAGCAGCCCCAGACAGGAGTACGAGCAGTACTTC
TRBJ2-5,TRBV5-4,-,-,CASSAGSPPKTQYF,TGTGCCAGCAGCGCCGGGAGCCCCCCGAAGACCCAGTACTTC
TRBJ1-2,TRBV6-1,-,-,CASSERDTPNYGYTF,TGTGCCAGCAGTGAACGTGACACCCCTAACTATGGCTACACCTTC
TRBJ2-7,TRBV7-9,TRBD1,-,CASKTDRVSPYEQYF,TGTGCCAGCAAAACCGACAGGGTGTCACCTTACGAGCAGTACTTC